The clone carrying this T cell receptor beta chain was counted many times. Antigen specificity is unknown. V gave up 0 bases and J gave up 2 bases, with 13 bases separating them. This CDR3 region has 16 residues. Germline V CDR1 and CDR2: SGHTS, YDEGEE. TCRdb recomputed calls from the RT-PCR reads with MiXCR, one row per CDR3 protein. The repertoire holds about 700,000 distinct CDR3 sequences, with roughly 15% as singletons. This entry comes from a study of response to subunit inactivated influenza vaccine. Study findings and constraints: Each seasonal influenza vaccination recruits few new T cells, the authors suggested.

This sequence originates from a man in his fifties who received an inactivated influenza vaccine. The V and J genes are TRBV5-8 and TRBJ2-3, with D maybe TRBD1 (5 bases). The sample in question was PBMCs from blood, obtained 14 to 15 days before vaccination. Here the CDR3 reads CASSLEQVSYTDTQYF. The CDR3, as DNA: TGTGCCAGCAGCTTGGAACAGGTCTCCTACACAGATACGCAGTATTTT.